This TCR beta chain emerged from a study of control samples from healthy donors and cancer patients. Clones were read by immunoSEQ multiplex PCR, and TCRdb kept only the in-frame ones, dropping some. The repertoire includes hundreds of thousands of clones, over 75% of them detected once, and 10% to 15% sits in the top ten. Sequenced material: PBMCs. The source of this sequence is a woman aged 55-70 years with lung cancer.

For the CDR3, the DNA is TGTGCCACCAGTGAGTCAGGGGAGAGGGACACCATATATTTT. It translates to CATSESGERDTIYF. The chain carries TRBV24-1 and TRBJ1-3; the D gene is possibly TRBD1 (6 bases). CDR3 size: 14 residues. Germline values: CDR1 KGHDR, CDR2 SFDVKD. Trimming took off 4 bases at V and 8 bases at J, with 14 bases between the two ends.